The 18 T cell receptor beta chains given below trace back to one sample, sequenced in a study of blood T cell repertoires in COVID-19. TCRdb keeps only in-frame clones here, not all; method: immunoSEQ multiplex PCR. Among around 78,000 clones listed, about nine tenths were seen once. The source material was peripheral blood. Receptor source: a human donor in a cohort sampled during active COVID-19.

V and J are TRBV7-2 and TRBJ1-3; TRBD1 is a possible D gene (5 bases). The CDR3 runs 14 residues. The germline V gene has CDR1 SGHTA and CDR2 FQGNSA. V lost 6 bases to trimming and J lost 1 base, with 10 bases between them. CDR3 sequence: CASSRQRSGNTIYF. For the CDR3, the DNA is TGTGCCAGCAGTCGACAGAGATCTGGAAACACCATATATTTT.

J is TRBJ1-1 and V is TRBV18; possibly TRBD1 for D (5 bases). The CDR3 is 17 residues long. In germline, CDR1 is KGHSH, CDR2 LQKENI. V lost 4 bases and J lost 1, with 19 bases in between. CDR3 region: CASSLYLQVSENTEAFF. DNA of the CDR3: TGTGCCAGCTCACTGTACTTACAGGTGTCGGAGAACACTGAAGCTTTCTTT.

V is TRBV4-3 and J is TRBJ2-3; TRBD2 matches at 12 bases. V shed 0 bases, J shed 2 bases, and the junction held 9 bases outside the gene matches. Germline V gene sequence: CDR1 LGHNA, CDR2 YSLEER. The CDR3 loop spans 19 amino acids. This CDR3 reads CASSQEMLAGGQSTDTQYF. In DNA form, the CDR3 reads TGCGCCAGCAGCCAAGAGATGCTAGCGGGAGGGCAGTCCACAGATACGCAGTATTTT.

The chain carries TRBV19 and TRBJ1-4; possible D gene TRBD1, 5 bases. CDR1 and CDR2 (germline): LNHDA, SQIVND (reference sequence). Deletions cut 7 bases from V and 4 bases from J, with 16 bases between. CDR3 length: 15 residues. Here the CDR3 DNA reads TGTGCCAGTACCAAGGGGACTGGTTATAATGAAAAACTGTTTTTT. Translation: CASTKGTGYNEKLFF.

Here the CDR3 DNA reads TGTGCCAGCAGTCCACGTCTGACAGACGACAATCAGCCCCAGCATTTT. As protein: CASSPRLTDDNQPQHF. V is TRBV27 and J is TRBJ1-5; possible D gene TRBD1, 5 bases. The V end lost 5 bases, the J end lost 3 bases, and 17 bases lay between the germline ends. Germline values: CDR1 MNHEY, CDR2 SMNVEV (reference sequence). The CDR3 is made up of 16 amino acids.

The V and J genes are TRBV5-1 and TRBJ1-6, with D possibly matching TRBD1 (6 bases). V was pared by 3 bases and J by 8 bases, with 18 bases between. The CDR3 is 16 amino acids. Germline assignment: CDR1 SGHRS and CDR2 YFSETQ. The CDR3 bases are TGCGCCAGCAGCTCCCTCGGGGGGGCAGGAGATTCACCCCTCCACTTT. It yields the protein CASSSLGGAGDSPLHF.

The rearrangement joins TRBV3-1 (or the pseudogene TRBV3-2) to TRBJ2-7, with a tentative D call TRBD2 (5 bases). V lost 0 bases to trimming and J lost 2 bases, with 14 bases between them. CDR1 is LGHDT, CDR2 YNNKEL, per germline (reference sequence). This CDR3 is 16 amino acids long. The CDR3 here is CASSQDFLRETYEQYF. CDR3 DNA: TGTGCCAGCAGCCAAGACTTTCTAAGGGAGACCTACGAGCAGTACTTC.

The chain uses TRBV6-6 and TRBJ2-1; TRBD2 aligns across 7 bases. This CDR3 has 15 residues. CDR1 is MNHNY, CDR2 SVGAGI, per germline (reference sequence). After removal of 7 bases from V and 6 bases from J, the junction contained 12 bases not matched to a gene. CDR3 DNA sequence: TGTGCCAGCAACCCACCGGGGGGTGCTGGCAATGAGCAGTTCTTC. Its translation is CASNPPGGAGNEQFF.

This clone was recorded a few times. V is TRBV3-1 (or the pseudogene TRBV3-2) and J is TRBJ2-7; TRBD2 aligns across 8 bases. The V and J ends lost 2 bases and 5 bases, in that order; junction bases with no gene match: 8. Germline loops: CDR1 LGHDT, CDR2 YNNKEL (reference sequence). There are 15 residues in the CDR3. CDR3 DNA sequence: TGTGCCAGCAGCCAACCCGGGACTAGGTGGGACGAGCAGTACTTC. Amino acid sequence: CASSQPGTRWDEQYF.

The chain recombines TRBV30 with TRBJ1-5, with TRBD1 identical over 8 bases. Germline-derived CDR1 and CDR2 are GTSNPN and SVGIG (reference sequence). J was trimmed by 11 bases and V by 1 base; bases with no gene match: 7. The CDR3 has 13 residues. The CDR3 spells CAWSEDREWAQHF. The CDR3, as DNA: TGTGCCTGGAGTGAGGACAGGGAATGGGCCCAGCATTTT.

The CDR3 sequence is CASSSRTSGEGDTQYF. The CDR3 DNA reads as TGCGCCAGCAGCTCCCGGACTAGCGGGGAGGGAGATACGCAGTATTTT. The chain links TRBV5-1 to TRBJ2-3; 12 bases map to TRBD2. Germline CDR1 SGHRS, CDR2 YFSETQ. Unmatched junction bases numbered 7, after V lost 3 bases and J lost 5 bases. This CDR3 spans 16 amino acids. Full variable domain (remainder filled in from reference TRBV5-1 and TRBJ2-3): KAGVTQTPRYLIKTRGQQVTLSCSPISGHRSVSWYQQTPGQGLQFLFEYFSETQRNKGNFPGRFSGRQFSNSRSEMNVSTLELGDSALYLCASSSRTSGEGDTQYFGPGTRLTVL.

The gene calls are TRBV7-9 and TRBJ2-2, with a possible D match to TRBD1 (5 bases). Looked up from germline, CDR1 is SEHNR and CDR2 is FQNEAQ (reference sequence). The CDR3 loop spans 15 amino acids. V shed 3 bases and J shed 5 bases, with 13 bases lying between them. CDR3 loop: CASSLGQGGTGELFF. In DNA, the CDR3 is TGTGCCAGCAGCTTGGGGCAGGGTGGAACCGGGGAGCTGTTTTTT.

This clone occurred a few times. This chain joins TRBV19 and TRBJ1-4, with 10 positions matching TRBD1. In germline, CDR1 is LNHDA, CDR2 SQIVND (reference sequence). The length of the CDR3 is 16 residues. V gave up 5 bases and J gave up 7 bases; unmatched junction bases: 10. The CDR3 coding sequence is TGTGCCAGTAGTGGGACCGGGACAGGGGCTACTGAAAAACTGTTTTTT. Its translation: CASSGTGTGATEKLFF.

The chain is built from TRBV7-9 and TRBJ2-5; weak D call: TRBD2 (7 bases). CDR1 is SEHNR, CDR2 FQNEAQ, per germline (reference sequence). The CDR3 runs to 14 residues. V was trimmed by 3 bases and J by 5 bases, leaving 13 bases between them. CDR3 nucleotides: TGTGCCAGCAGCTTGAGGGGGGGCCCGGAGACCCAGTACTTC. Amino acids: CASSLRGGPETQYF.

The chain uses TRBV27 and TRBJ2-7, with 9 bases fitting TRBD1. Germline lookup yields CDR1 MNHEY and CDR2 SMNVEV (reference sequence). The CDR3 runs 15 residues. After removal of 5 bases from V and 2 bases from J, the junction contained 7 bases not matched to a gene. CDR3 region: CASSPYGTGTYEQYF. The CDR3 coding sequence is TGTGCCAGCAGTCCATACGGGACAGGGACCTACGAGCAGTACTTC.

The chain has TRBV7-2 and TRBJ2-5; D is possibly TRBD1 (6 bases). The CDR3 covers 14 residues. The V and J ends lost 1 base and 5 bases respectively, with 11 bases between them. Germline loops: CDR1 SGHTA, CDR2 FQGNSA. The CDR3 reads CASSLDRVSETQYF. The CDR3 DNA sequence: TGTGCCAGCAGCTTAGACAGGGTTTCCGAGACCCAGTACTTC.

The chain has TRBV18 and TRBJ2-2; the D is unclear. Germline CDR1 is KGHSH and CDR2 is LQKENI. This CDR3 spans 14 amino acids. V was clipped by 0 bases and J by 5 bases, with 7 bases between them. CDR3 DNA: TGTGCCAGCTCACCACCCGCACAGACCGGGGAGCTGTTTTTT. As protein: CASSPPAQTGELFF.

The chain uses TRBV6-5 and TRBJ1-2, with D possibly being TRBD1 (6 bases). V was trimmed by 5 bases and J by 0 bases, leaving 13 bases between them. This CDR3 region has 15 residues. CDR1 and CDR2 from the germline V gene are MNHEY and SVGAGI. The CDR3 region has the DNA TGTGCCAGCAGTCAGCGACAGGCCGCTAACTATGGCTACACCTTC. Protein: CASSQRQAANYGYTF.